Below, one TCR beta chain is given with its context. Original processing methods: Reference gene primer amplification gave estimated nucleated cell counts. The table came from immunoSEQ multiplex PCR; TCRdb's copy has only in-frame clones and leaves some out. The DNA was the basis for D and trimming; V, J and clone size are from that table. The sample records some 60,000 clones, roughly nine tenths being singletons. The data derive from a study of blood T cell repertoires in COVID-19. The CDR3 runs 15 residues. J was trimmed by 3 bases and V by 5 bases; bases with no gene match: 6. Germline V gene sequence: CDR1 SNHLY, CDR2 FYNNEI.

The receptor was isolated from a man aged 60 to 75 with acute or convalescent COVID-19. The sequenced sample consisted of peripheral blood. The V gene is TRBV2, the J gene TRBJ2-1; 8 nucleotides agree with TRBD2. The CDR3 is CASSPLAVDYNEQFF. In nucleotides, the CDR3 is TGTGCCAGCAGTCCACTAGCGGTCGACTACAATGAGCAGTTCTTC. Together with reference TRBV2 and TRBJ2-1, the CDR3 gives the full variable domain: EPEVTQTPSHQVTQMGQEVILRCVPISNHLYFYWYRQILGQKVEFLVSFYNNEISEKSEIFDDQFSVERPDGSNFTLKIRSTKLEDSAMYFCASSPLAVDYNEQFFGPGTRLTVL.